Below are 15 T cell receptor beta chains sequenced from a single sample in a study of post-analysis software for immune sequencing data. Libraries were made from TCR beta cDNA, and they carried unique molecular identifiers. TCRdb fed the PCR reads into MiXCR, producing one record per CDR3 protein. The data show about 540,000 distinct CDR3 sequences, 34% seen once. For these TCRs, the target antigens are not known. Overall study results and limits: Five TRBV segments, including TRBV5-6, TRBV5-1 and TRBV20-1, were more frequent in patients than controls.

Sequencing used blood. These receptors were taken from a girl younger than 18 with multiple sclerosis.

The V gene is TRBV10-1, the J gene TRBJ2-1; D perhaps matches TRBD1 (6 bases). Between the trimmed V and J ends, which lost 6 bases and 6 bases, there was a span of 12 bases. The CDR3 runs 13 residues. Germline-derived CDR1 and CDR2 are WNHNN and SYGVQD (reference sequence). The chain's CDR3 is CASSPGTINEQFF. The CDR3 DNA reads TGCGCCAGCAGCCCCGGGACAATCAATGAGCAGTTCTTC.

V gene TRBV15 combines with J gene TRBJ2-7; 7 bases are shared with TRBD1. V was pared by 1 base and J by 3 bases, with 6 bases of the junction left unmatched. Germline lookup yields CDR1 LNHNV and CDR2 YYDKDF (reference sequence). The CDR3 extends over 15 amino acids. CDR3 region: CATSRGIGTVYEQYF. The CDR3 nucleotides read TGTGCCACCAGCAGAGGAATCGGGACAGTCTACGAGCAGTACTTC.

V gene TRBV9 combines with J gene TRBJ2-1; 8 bases are shared with TRBD2. The J segment lost 0 bases and the V segment lost 3 bases, leaving 8 bases of the junction unmatched. The CDR3 contains 17 residues. Per germline, CDR1 SGDLS and CDR2 YYNGEE. The CDR3 is CASSGNLAGLSYNEQFF. Here the CDR3 DNA reads TGTGCCAGCAGCGGCAACCTAGCGGGTCTCTCCTACAATGAGCAGTTCTTC.

The gene calls are TRBV24-1 and TRBJ1-2; D not certain. The ends were cut back, 2 bases at V and 1 base at J, with 4 bases in the middle. The CDR3 runs 13 residues. Germline CDR1 reads KGHDR; CDR2 reads SFDVKD. The CDR3 bases are TGTGCCACCAGTGATTCCAGTAACTATGGCTACACCTTC. Translating gives CATSDSSNYGYTF.

CDR3 bases: TGTGCCAGCAGCCTGAGGGGGATCACTGAAGCTTTCTTT. This gives the protein CASSLRGITEAFF. The chain links TRBV5-6 to TRBJ1-1; TRBD1 might be the D (6 bases). This CDR3 comprises 13 residues. The V gene lost 4 bases and the J gene lost 4 bases, with 11 bases spanning the gap. Germline V CDR1 and CDR2: SGHDT, YYEEEE.

This clonotype was recorded a few times. V is TRBV20-1 and J is TRBJ2-1, with D tentatively TRBD1 (6 bases). Germline CDR1 reads DFQATT; CDR2 reads SNEGSKA (reference sequence). The CDR3 is made up of 16 amino acids. V gave up 0 bases and J gave up 4 bases, with 16 bases separating them. For the CDR3, the DNA is TGCAGTGCTAGAGATCCGGGACAAACTTCGTACAATGAGCAGTTCTTC. Protein sequence: CSARDPGQTSYNEQFF.

This chain joins TRBV6-1 and TRBJ2-3; tentative D call: TRBD1 (6 bases). Germline values: CDR1 MNHNS, CDR2 SASEGT. The germline V and J ends were trimmed by 5 bases and 2 bases, with 17 bases remaining between them. The CDR3 has 16 amino acids. The DNA of the CDR3 is TGTGCCAGCAGTCCCTGGGGACATTCAAACACAGATACGCAGTATTTT. Amino acid sequence: CASSPWGHSNTDTQYF.

This chain uses TRBV20-1 with TRBJ1-2; TRBD1 matches 9 bases. Germline V gives CDR1 DFQATT, CDR2 SNEGSKA (reference sequence). CDR3 length: 15 amino acids. The V and J ends lost 0 bases and 8 bases, in that order; junction bases with no gene match: 10. In DNA form, the CDR3 reads TGCAGTGCTAGAGATCCCAGGACAGGGGAGGGGGGCTACACCTTC. Encoded protein: CSARDPRTGEGGYTF.

V and J are TRBV27 and TRBJ2-5, with TRBD2 matching 10 bases. J lost 6 bases, V lost 4 bases, and 11 bases had no gene match. The CDR3 length is 16 residues. Per germline, CDR1 MNHEY and CDR2 SMNVEV (reference sequence). The DNA of the CDR3 is TGTGCCAGCAGTTACCGAGCGGGAGGGCCGGGAAAGACCCAGTACTTC. It specifies CASSYRAGGPGKTQYF.

Of note for this clonotype: One base away lies a much larger clone, so this may be a sequencing read error. This rearrangement joins TRBV29-1 to TRBJ2-5, with D maybe TRBD2 (6 bases). CDR3 length: 12 amino acids. V was trimmed by 7 bases and J by 6 bases, leaving 15 bases between them. CDR1 and CDR2 (germline): SQVTM, ANQGSEA. Here the CDR3 DNA reads TGCAGCGCCGAGGGACGGGAGAAGACCCAGTACTTC. Translating gives CSAEGREKTQYF.

The chain uses TRBV29-1 and TRBJ1-1; D not certain. The V gene lost 3 bases and the J gene lost 4 bases, with 9 bases spanning the gap. There are 12 residues in the CDR3. Germline V lookup: CDR1 SQVTM, CDR2 ANQGSEA. Here the CDR3 DNA reads TGCAGCGTTGAGCCCTTGGGCACTGAAGCTTTCTTT. It translates to CSVEPLGTEAFF.

The chain employs TRBV20-1 and TRBJ1-2; TRBD1 might be the D (5 bases). The CDR3 is made up of 11 amino acids. Germline V CDR1 and CDR2: DFQATT, SNEGSKA (reference sequence). Trimming stripped 4 bases from V and 8 bases from J, with 11 bases between. In DNA, the CDR3 is TGCAGTGCTATAGCGGGGCAGGGCTACACCTTC. Translating it yields CSAIAGQGYTF.

The gene calls are TRBV7-8 and TRBJ2-5; the match to TRBD1 covers 7 bases. Germline CDR1 is SGHVS and CDR2 is FQNEAQ. J gave up 7 bases and V 3 bases, and 11 bases lay outside the gene matches. The CDR3 spans 15 residues. In nucleotides, the CDR3 is TGTGCCAGCAGCTTCCCCGCGACAGGGTCCCCGACCCAGTACTTC. It encodes CASSFPATGSPTQYF.

V is TRBV5-1 and J is TRBJ1-2; 7 bases align to TRBD1. CDR1 SGHRS and CDR2 YFSETQ come from the germline V gene. After removal of 4 bases from V and 3 bases from J, the junction contained 12 bases not matched to a gene. This CDR3 has 16 residues. DNA for the CDR3: TGCGCCAGCAGCCGAAACGACAGGGCAACACACTATGGCTACACCTTC. It translates to CASSRNDRATHYGYTF.

This clonotype appeared a few times. This chain connects TRBV20-1 to TRBJ2-7, with 15 bases lining up with TRBD2. The DNA matches TRBJ2-5 better at its end, which makes the J call doubtful. Germline-derived CDR1 and CDR2 are DFQATT and SNEGSKA (reference sequence). The CDR3 is 15 amino acids. The CDR3 DNA reads as TGCAGTGCTCCCGCGGGACTAGCGGGGGGTCGGACCCAGTACTTC. Translating it yields CSAPAGLAGGRTQYF.